This record looks at one T cell receptor beta chain sequence and its context. Its antigen remains unknown. Expressed TCRB transcripts got sequenced, as all isolated RNA was reverse transcribed. Some clones are missing from TCRdb's copy, which holds only in-frame ones; the method was immunoSEQ multiplex PCR. Counted here are 120,000 or so clones, 17% occurring once; the ten biggest clones make up 2% to 3%. This sample is drawn from a study of beta chain features in type 1 diabetes. Germline values: CDR1 KGHSH, CDR2 LQKENI. The length of the CDR3 is 15 residues. Trimming removed 1 base at V and 2 bases at J, with 12 bases between. Notes on the study in general: Lower insertion and higher deletion counts appeared at VDJ junctions in type 1 diabetes patients. Type 1 diabetes patients showed a moderate but significant shortening of TCRB CDR3s in all four CD4+ subsets.

On average, the one heparinised blood draw given by each donor was 90 to 150 mL. The J gene is TRBJ2-7, the V gene TRBV18, with D perhaps TRBD1 (8 bases). The specimen sequenced was central memory CD4+ T cells from blood. The source is a young man with type 1 diabetes. The CDR3 bases are TGTGCCAGCTCACCACAACAGGGGGGGGCCTACGAGCAGTACTTC. It codes for CASSPQQGGAYEQYF.